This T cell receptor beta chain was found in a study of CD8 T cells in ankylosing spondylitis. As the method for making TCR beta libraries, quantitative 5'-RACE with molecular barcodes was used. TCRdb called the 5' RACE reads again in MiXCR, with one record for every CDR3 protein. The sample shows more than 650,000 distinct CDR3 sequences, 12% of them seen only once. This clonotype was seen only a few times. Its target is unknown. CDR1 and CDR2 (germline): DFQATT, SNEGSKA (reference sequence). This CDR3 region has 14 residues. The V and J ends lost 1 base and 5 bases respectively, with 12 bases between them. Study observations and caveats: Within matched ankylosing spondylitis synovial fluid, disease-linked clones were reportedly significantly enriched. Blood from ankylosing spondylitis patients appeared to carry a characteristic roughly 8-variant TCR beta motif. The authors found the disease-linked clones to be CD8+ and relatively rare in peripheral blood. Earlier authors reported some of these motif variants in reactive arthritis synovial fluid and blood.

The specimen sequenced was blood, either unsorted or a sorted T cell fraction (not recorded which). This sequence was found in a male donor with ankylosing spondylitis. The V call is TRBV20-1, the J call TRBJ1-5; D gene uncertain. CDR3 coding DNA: TGCAGTGCTAGAGGAAGGGAAGGAGATCAGCCCCAGCATTTT. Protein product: CSARGREGDQPQHF.